Listed here is a single TCR beta chain. These data are taken from a study of PD-1 blockade in mismatch repair-deficient tumors. V dropped 0 bases and J dropped 5 bases, with 13 bases sitting between them. CDR3 size: 14 residues. CDR1 SQVTM and CDR2 ANQGSEA come from the germline V gene. The method was immunoSEQ multiplex PCR; TCRdb's version includes in-frame clones alone and lacks a portion of them. The sample yields tens of thousands of clones, over 75% seen once. The chain uses TRBV29-1 and TRBJ2-5; a weak D match, TRBD2 (5 bases). Sequencing used peripheral blood, obtained 12 weeks after starting pembrolizumab. This receptor was identified in an adult with mismatch repair-deficient cancer. The CDR3: CSVEDLRGRETQYF. The CDR3 region has the DNA TGCAGCGTTGAAGATCTTCGGGGTAGGGAGACCCAGTACTTC.